These 24 T cell receptor beta chains share one sample of origin, sequenced in a study of CDR3 diversity in severe acne. TCRdb processed the PCR reads anew with MiXCR; each CDR3 protein has one entry. Among 90,000 or so distinct CDR3 sequences, about 52% were seen once, and the ten largest hold around a tenth. Sequences were obtained from blood. The receptors originated from a male donor in good health, serving as a control.

V is TRBV28 and J is TRBJ1-5, with 10 nucleotides matching TRBD1. Germline V lookup: CDR1 MDHEN, CDR2 SYDVKM. The CDR3 totals 20 residues. The trim removed 6 bases at V and 4 bases at J, leaving 21 bases unmatched. CDR3: CASSPPGTGATLVGNQPQHF. DNA of the CDR3: TGTGCCAGCAGCCCCCCCGGGACAGGGGCGACCCTGGTTGGGAATCAGCCCCAGCATTTT.

Regarding this clonotype: This clone may be a read error of a much larger clone one base away. V gene TRBV29-1 combines with J gene TRBJ1-2; D call uncertain. CDR1 is SQVTM, CDR2 ANQGSEA, per germline. The CDR3 is made up of 11 amino acids. The CDR3 coding sequence is TGCAGTGCCCTATCGGCGCGGGACTACACCTTC. It translates to CSALSARDYTF.

This clonotype has ten or more counts. This rearrangement joins TRBV6-1 to TRBJ2-1; 12 positions agree with TRBD2. Germline CDR1 MNHNS, CDR2 SASEGT. J lost 6 bases, V lost 4 bases, and 4 bases had no gene match. This CDR3 spans 15 amino acids. For the CDR3, the DNA is TGTGCCAGCAGTGGACTAGCGGGAGTTCCCAATGAGCAGTTCTTC. Translated: CASSGLAGVPNEQFF.

The V and J genes are TRBV20-1 and TRBJ2-3; D uncertain. Trimming cost V 3 bases and J 3 bases, with 10 bases left between them. CDR1 DFQATT and CDR2 SNEGSKA come from the germline V gene (reference sequence). The CDR3 covers 13 residues. CDR3 region: CSASGPNTDTQYF. The CDR3 bases are TGCAGTGCTAGTGGGCCGAATACAGATACGCAGTATTTT.

Concerning this clonotype: Relative to the germline gene, one junction end is altered; a read error may explain this. The chain has TRBV7-9 and TRBJ2-5; D unclear. The germline CDR1 and CDR2 sequences are SEHNR and FQNEAQ (reference sequence). The CDR3 has 13 amino acids. The chain's CDR3 is CASSLGRQGTQYF. The CDR3 region has the DNA TGTGCCAGCAGCTTAGGCAGGCAAGGGACCCAGTACTTC.

The rearrangement links TRBV10-3 to TRBJ1-4; D not resolved. This CDR3 is 12 amino acids long. The V gene's germline CDR1 is ENHRY and CDR2 SYGVKD. V was trimmed by 3 bases and J by 6 bases, leaving 5 bases between them. The CDR3 region has the DNA TGTGCCATCAGTGAAGTGGATGAAAAACTGTTTTTT. Its translation is CAISEVDEKLFF.

This clonotype was found a few times. This chain uses TRBV6-1 with TRBJ2-5; TRBD2 might be the D (5 bases). This CDR3 has 14 residues. V lost 4 bases and J lost 5, with 14 bases in between. Looked up from germline, CDR1 is MNHNS and CDR2 is SASEGT. The CDR3 loop is CASSALGTGETQYF. The CDR3 DNA sequence: TGTGCCAGCAGTGCCCTGGGCACGGGGGAGACCCAGTACTTC.

In this sample, this clonotype turned up many times. The genes are TRBV19 and TRBJ2-3, with D maybe TRBD2 (5 bases). Germline V gives CDR1 LNHDA, CDR2 SQIVND (reference sequence). V shed 8 bases and J shed 2 bases, with 20 bases lying between them. This CDR3 spans 16 amino acids. The CDR3 spells CASREAATRPTDTQYF. As DNA, the CDR3 is TGTGCCAGTCGGGAAGCCGCTACAAGGCCCACAGATACGCAGTATTTT. The whole variable domain, filled in from reference TRBV19 and TRBJ2-3, reads DGGITQSPKYLFRKEGQNVTLSCEQNLNHDAMYWYRQDPGQGLRLIYYSQIVNDFQKGDIAEGYSVSREKKESFPLTVTSAQKNPTAFYLCASREAATRPTDTQYFGPGTRLTVL.

Remarks on this clonotype: This may come from a read error, since a much larger clone is one base off. CDR3 loop: CASSSPRAGVSSYGQYF. The DNA for the CDR3 is TGTGCCAGCAGCTCACCCCGAGCGGGGGTTAGCTCCTACGGGCAGTACTTC. The chain has TRBV5-4 and TRBJ2-7, with 8 bases aligning to TRBD2. The CDR3 contains 17 residues. The germline V gene encodes CDR1 SGHNT and CDR2 YYREEE (reference sequence).

The chain uses TRBV15 and TRBJ1-2; 8 nucleotides line up with TRBD1. Per the germline V gene, CDR1 is LNHNV and CDR2 is YYDKDF (reference sequence). The CDR3 is made up of 13 amino acids. Losses at the gene ends were 4 bases for V and 6 bases for J; bases not matched to a gene: 4. CDR3 in amino acids: CATSTGQGDGYTF. CDR3 nucleotide sequence: TGTGCCACCAGCACTGGACAGGGCGATGGCTACACCTTC.

Note on this clonotype: One junction end does not reproduce the germline sequence, and a read error may be involved. The rearrangement uses TRBV4-1 and TRBJ2-5; 9 nucleotides match TRBD2. The CDR3 is 15 amino acids. CDR1 and CDR2 from the germline V gene are MGHRA and YSYEKL. The CDR3 coding sequence is TGCGCCAGCAGCCAAGAGTCTAGCGGGATGGAGACCCAGTACTTT. Its translation is CASSQESSGMETQYF.

This clonotype rates as medium-sized. The V call is TRBV19, the J call TRBJ1-1; D unclear. CDR1 is LNHDA, CDR2 SQIVND, per germline (reference sequence). V gave up 4 bases and J gave up 7 bases, with 13 bases separating them. The CDR3 consists of 13 residues. The CDR3 DNA follows: TGTGCCAGTAGTACTTCCACAAGGGTTGAAGCTTTCTTT. As protein: CASSTSTRVEAFF.

The J gene is TRBJ2-5, the V gene TRBV20-1, with D hard to call. Germline V CDR1 and CDR2: DFQATT, SNEGSKA (reference sequence). CDR3 length equals 13 residues. The CDR3 protein is CASRFGKQETQYF. CDR3 bases: TGCGCCAGTCGTTTTGGGAAACAAGAGACCCAGTACTTC.

In this sample, this clonotype turned up a few times. The J gene is TRBJ2-6, the V gene TRBV5-6; perhaps D is TRBD1 or TRBD2 (5 bases each). The CDR3 is 17 residues long. The ends were cut back, 3 bases at V and 0 bases at J, with 13 bases in the middle. Germline V gives CDR1 SGHDT, CDR2 YYEEEE. The CDR3 loop is CASSYKGSPSGANVLTF. In DNA form, the CDR3 reads TGTGCCAGCAGCTACAAGGGGAGTCCCTCTGGGGCCAACGTCCTGACTTTC.

This chain uses TRBV2 with TRBJ2-1, with D possibly TRBD2 on 6 matching bases. The CDR3 totals 15 residues. The germline V and J ends were trimmed by 4 bases and 5 bases, with 15 bases remaining between them. The germline CDR1 and CDR2 sequences are SNHLY and FYNNEI. In DNA form, the CDR3 reads TGTGCCAGCAGTGCCGGGAGTAGCGCTCACAATGAGCAGTTCTTC. Translating it yields CASSAGSSAHNEQFF.

This clonotype was detected ten times or more. This chain links TRBV12-3 or TRBV12-4 with TRBJ2-2, with TRBD2 identical over 7 bases. The V gene end was trimmed by 2 bases and the J gene end by 4 bases; junction bases not matched to a gene: 7. CDR3 length equals 16 residues. CDR3 region: CASSLPSGWVTGELFF. The CDR3 DNA follows: TGTGCCAGCAGTTTACCTAGCGGATGGGTCACCGGGGAGCTGTTTTTT.

V and J are TRBV5-6 and TRBJ1-2, with TRBD1 identical over 8 bases. Germline V gene lookup returns CDR1 SGHDT and CDR2 YYEEEE. V gave up 4 bases and J gave up 3 bases; unmatched junction bases: 5. The CDR3 runs to 14 residues. This chain's CDR3 is CASSLGTGHYGYTF. CDR3 bases: TGTGCCAGCAGCCTGGGGACAGGACACTATGGCTACACCTTC.

With regard to this clonotype: The junction differs from germline at one of its ends, possibly a read error. This chain links TRBV25-1 with TRBJ2-5, with 9 nucleotides matching TRBD2. The CDR3 extends over 15 amino acids. From germline, CDR1 is MGHDK and CDR2 SYGVNS. The CDR3 is CVSILRREGQETQYF. DNA for the CDR3: TGTGTCAGCATCCTCAGGCGGGAGGGCCAAGAGACCCAGTACTTC.

This sequence joins TRBV20-1 and TRBJ2-2, with 10 bases that match TRBD2. V trimming: 3 bases; J trimming: 7 bases; junction bases outside the gene matches: 5. The CDR3 covers 14 residues. CDR1 and CDR2 (germline): DFQATT, SNEGSKA (reference sequence). Written as DNA, the CDR3 is TGCAGTGCTAGGCGAGCGGGAGGGGGCGGGGAGCTGTTTTTT. It specifies CSARRAGGGGELFF.

This clonotype was counted between two and nine times. V and J are TRBV7-9 and TRBJ1-4; 9 positions agree with TRBD1. After removal of 5 bases from V and 7 bases from J, the junction contained 5 bases not matched to a gene. This CDR3 spans 14 amino acids. Germline CDR1 is SEHNR and CDR2 is FQNEAQ (reference sequence). The CDR3 DNA reads TGTGCCAGCAGCCAAGGGACAGGGTCTGAAAAACTGTTTTTT. Encoded protein: CASSQGTGSEKLFF.

In this sample, this clonotype turned up many times. V usage is TRBV2 and J usage is TRBJ2-5; the D gene is possibly TRBD1 (6 bases). The germline CDR1 and CDR2 sequences are SNHLY and FYNNEI. Trimming removed 1 base from V and 5 bases from J, with 14 bases in between. The CDR3 totals 15 residues. The CDR3 loop is CASSEDRAGPETQYF. As DNA, the CDR3 is TGTGCCAGCAGTGAAGACAGGGCCGGACCGGAGACCCAGTACTTC.

The chain uses TRBV6-1 and TRBJ2-5; no clear D. Trimming pared 5 bases from V and 2 bases from J, leaving 6 bases between. CDR3 length equals 12 residues. The germline gives CDR1 MNHNS, CDR2 SASEGT. For the CDR3, the DNA is TGTGCCAGCAGTTACAAACAAGAGACCCAGTACTTC. Translated, it gives CASSYKQETQYF.

This clonotype was seen many times. The gene calls are TRBV5-5 and TRBJ1-4; D unresolved. The germline V and J ends were trimmed by 4 bases and 7 bases, with 14 bases remaining between them. The CDR3 covers 14 residues. Germline values: CDR1 SGHKS, CDR2 YYEKEE (reference sequence). The CDR3 region has the DNA TGTGCCAGCAGCCCCGACAATCTCGCTGAAAAACTGTTTTTT. Translating it yields CASSPDNLAEKLFF.

The table lists this clonotype with many counts. V and J are TRBV5-6 and TRBJ1-2; D is unclear. Germline assignment: CDR1 SGHDT and CDR2 YYEEEE. Trimming removed 2 bases from V and 8 bases from J, with 16 bases in between. CDR3 length: 14 amino acids. CDR3 sequence (DNA): TGTGCCAGCAGCTTATGGACGGCGGATCGGGGCTACACCTTC. Translation gives CASSLWTADRGYTF.